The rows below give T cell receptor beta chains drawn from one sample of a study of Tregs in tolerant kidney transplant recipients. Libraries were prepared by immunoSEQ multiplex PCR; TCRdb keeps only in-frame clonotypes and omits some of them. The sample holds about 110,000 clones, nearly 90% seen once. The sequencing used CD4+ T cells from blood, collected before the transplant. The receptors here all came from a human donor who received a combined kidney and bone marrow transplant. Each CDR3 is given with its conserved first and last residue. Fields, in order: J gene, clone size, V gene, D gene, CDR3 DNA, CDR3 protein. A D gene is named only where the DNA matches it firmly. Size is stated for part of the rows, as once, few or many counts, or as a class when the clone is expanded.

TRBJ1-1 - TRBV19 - TGTGCCAGTAGTAAAGATGGGGCAGGGATAATTGGGAACACTGAAGCTTTCTTT CASSKDGAGIIGNTEAFF
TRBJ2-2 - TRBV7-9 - TGTGCCAGCAGCTTAGCTGACACCCCCCGCGGGGAGCTGTTTTTT CASSLADTPRGELFF
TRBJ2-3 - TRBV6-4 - TGTGCCAGCAGTGTTGACTTGGCAGATACGCAGTATTTT CASSVDLADTQYF
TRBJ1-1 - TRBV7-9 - TGTGCCAGCAGCTTTCGGACACTGGGCACTGAAGCTTTCTTT CASSFRTLGTEAFF
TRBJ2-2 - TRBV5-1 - TGCGCCAGCAGCTCCGGGATCAAAGGCACCGGGGAGCTGTTTTTT CASSSGIKGTGELFF
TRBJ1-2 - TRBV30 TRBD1 TGTGCCTGGAGTGCGACAGGGTGGTCTTATGGCTACACCTTC CAWSATGWSYGYTF
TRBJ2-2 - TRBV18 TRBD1 TGTGCCAGCCCCCTGAGGACAGGGCCGAACACCGGGGAGCTGTTTTTT CASPLRTGPNTGELFF
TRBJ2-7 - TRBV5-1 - TGCGCCAGCAGCTTGGTCCGGGGTAGCTTCTACGAGCAGTACTTC CASSLVRGSFYEQYF
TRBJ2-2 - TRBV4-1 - TGCGCCAGCAGCCCTGCTGGCCAGGGTAACACCGGGGAGCTGTTTTTT CASSPAGQGNTGELFF
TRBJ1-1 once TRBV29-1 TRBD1 TGCAGCGTTTGGCCCCGGGACAGGGCCCTTCTGAACACTGAAGCTTTCTTT CSVWPRDRALLNTEAFF
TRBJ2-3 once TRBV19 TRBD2 TGTGCCAGTAGTATAGGGGTCCTAGCGGGAGTCGGTGATACGCAGTATTTT CASSIGVLAGVGDTQYF
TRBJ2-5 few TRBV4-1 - TGCGCCAGCAGCCGAGTGCTCCAAGAGACCCAGTACTTC CASSRVLQETQYF
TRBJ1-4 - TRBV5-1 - TGCGCCAGCAGCTTGGGACAGTTTAATGAAAAACTGTTTTTT CASSLGQFNEKLFF
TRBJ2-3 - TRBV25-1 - TGTGCCAGCAGTGAATACTGGGGGCAAGCGGATACGCAGTATTTT CASSEYWGQADTQYF
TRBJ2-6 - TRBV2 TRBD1 TGTGCCAGGGACAGGGAGAGAGGTCTCTCTGGGGCCAACGTCCTGACTTTC CARDRERGLSGANVLTF
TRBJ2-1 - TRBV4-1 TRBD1 TGCGCCAGCAGCCAAGATAGTCCGGGACAGGCCTACAATGAGCAGTTCTTC CASSQDSPGQAYNEQFF
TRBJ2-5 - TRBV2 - TGTGCCCCAACTCGGGGGTTGCAAGAGACCCAGTACTTC CAPTRGLQETQYF
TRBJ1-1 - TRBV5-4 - TGTGCCAGCAGCTTGGGTTCCTTCCTGAACACTGAAGCTTTCTTT CASSLGSFLNTEAFF
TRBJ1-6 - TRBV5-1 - TGCGCCAGCAGCTTGTCGACAGGCGTTTATTCACCCCTCCACTTT CASSLSTGVYSPLHF
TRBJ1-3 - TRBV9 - TGTGCCAGCAGCGTAGGAAGACAGCTCTTCTCTGGAAACACCATATATTTT CASSVGRQLFSGNTIYF
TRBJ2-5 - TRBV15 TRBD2 TGTGCCACCAGCACGCAGACTAGCGGGGCGGCGGAGACCCAGTACTTC CATSTQTSGAAETQYF
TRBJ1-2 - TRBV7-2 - TGTGCCAGCAGCTTATTTATCTGGGGGGGTTATGGCTACACCTTC CASSLFIWGGYGYTF
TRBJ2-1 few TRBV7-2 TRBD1 TGTGCCAGCAGCCGCACAGGGGACCCCTACAATGAGCAGTTCTTC CASSRTGDPYNEQFF
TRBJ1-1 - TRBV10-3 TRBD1 TGTGCCAGCAAGACAGGGGCCGTGAACACTGAAGCTTTCTTT CASKTGAVNTEAFF
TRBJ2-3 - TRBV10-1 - TGCGCCAGCAGTGAGCGGGATACAGATACGCAGTATTTT CASSERDTDTQYF
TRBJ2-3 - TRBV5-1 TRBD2 TGCGCCAGCAGCCTGACTAGCGGGGGGCCAGATACGCAGTATTTT CASSLTSGGPDTQYF
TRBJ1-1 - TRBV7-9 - TGTGCCAGCAGACCAGGAGCTGATTCAGGGGCGGCTTTCTTT CASRPGADSGAAFF
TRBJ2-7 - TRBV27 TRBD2 TGTGCCAGCAGGGATCTAGCGGGCCTCGCCTACGAGCAGTACTTC CASRDLAGLAYEQYF
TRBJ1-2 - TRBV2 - TGTGCCAGCAGGGAACAGGGTCAGAGCTATGGCTACACCTTC CASREQGQSYGYTF
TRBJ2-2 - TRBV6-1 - TGTGCCAGCAGTGCTACGAACACCGGGGAGCTGTTTTTT CASSATNTGELFF
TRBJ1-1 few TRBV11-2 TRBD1 TGTGCCAGCAGCCCCAGGGGGCGCGCATCTGAAGCTTTCTTT CASSPRGRASEAFF
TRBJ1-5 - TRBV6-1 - TGTGCCAGCAGTGAGGTCAGGAGCAATCAGCCCCAGCATTTT CASSEVRSNQPQHF
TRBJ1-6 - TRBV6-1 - TGTGCCAGCAGTGAGGGCCCGGCCCTCCACTTT CASSEGPALHF
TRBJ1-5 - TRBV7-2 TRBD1 TGTGCCAGCAGCGCTGGACAGGGGAGTAGTCAGCCCCAGCATTTT CASSAGQGSSQPQHF
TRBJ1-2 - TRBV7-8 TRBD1 TGTGCCAGCAGCGCCCGAGGACAGGGATACGGCTACACCTTC CASSARGQGYGYTF
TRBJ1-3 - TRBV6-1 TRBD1 TGTGCCAGCAGACGACCAGGGGGGTCAGGAAACACCATATATTTT CASRRPGGSGNTIYF
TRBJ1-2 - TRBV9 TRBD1 TGTGCCAGCAGCGTCGGGACAGGAGGTAACTATGGCTACACCTTC CASSVGTGGNYGYTF
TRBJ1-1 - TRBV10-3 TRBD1 TGTGCCATCAGGGACAGGTCGAACACTGAAGCTTTCTTT CAIRDRSNTEAFF
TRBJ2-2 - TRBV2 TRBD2 TGTGCCAGCAGTCCGGGAGCGGGGGCGAACACCGGGGAGCTGTTTTTT CASSPGAGANTGELFF
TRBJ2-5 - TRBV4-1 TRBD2 TGCGCCAGCAGCGGCCGGACTAGCGGGACTGGAGGGACCCAGTACTTC CASSGRTSGTGGTQYF
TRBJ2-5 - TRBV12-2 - TGTGCAAGTCGTTCTCGACTAGCGGGGGGTCCGTACCAAGAGACCCAGTACTTC CASRSRLAGGPYQETQYF
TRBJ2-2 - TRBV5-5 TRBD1 TGTGCCAGCAGCTATACAGGGGCGGCCGGGGAGCTGTTTTTT CASSYTGAAGELFF
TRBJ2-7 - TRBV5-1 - TGCGCCAGCAGCTCGAGCTCCTACGAGCAGTACTTC CASSSSSYEQYF
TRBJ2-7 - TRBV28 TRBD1 TGTGCCAGCAGTCAACAGGGGGCAGGCTACGAGCAGTACTTC CASSQQGAGYEQYF
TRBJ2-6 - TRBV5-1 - TGCGCCAGCAGCTTGGGGGCCCAGGGGGCCAACGTCCTGACTTTC CASSLGAQGANVLTF
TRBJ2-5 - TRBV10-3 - TGTGCCATCAGTGAGTCGATTGCAAGCGGACAAGAGACCCAGTACTTC CAISESIASGQETQYF
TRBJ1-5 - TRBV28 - TGTGCCAGCAGCCTCAGGGGATATAGCAATCAGCCCCAGCATTTT CASSLRGYSNQPQHF
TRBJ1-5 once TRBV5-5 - TGTGCCAGCAGCTTTACAGGGAGCAATCAGCCCCAGCATTTT CASSFTGSNQPQHF
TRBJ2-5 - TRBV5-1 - TGCGCCAGCAGCTCTCGGGGGACAGAGTTACAAGAGACCCAGTACTTC CASSSRGTELQETQYF
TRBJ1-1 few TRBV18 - TGTGCCAGCTCACAATTTAGTACAGGGAACACTGAAGCTTTCTTT CASSQFSTGNTEAFF
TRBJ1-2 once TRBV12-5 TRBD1 TGTGCTAGTGGTTATCCGGGACAGAGACGAGGCTACACCTTC CASGYPGQRRGYTF
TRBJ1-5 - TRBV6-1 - TGTGCCAGCAGTGAACCCCCAGGGATCTCACAATGGCCCCAGCATTTT CASSEPPGISQWPQHF
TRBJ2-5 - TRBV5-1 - TGCGCCAGCAGCTTGAAGGCAGGGCCGGAGGAGACCCAGTACTTC CASSLKAGPEETQYF
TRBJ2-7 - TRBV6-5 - TGTGCCAGCAAAATACTCGACAGCTCCTACGAGCAGTACTTC CASKILDSSYEQYF
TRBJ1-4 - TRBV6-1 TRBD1 TGTGCCAGCAGTGAGGCAGGGGGACGTGAAAAACTGTTTTTT CASSEAGGREKLFF
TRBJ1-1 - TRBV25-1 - TGTGCCAGCAGGGGGCAGAACACTGAAGCTTTCTTT CASRGQNTEAFF
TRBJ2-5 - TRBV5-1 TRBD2 TGCGCCAGCACCGCCGGGACTAGCGTCGCAGAGACCCAGTACTTC CASTAGTSVAETQYF
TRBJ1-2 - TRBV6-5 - TGTGCCAGCAGTAATAATCCAGAGACAGAGAATGGCTACACCTTC CASSNNPETENGYTF
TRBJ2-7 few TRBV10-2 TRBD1 TGCGCCAGCAGTCCGGGACAGGGGGACGAGCAGTTATTC CASSPGQGDEQLF
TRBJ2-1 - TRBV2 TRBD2 TGTGCCAGCAGCCCGGGACTAGCGGGGGGGCCCTCCTACAATGAGCAGTTCTTC CASSPGLAGGPSYNEQFF